This T cell receptor beta chain was retrieved from a study of immune heterogeneity within non-small cell lung tumors. About the research overall: In total, the tumors were 4 squamous cell carcinomas, some ten non-squamous carcinomas and 1 not otherwise specified. Study-level results: Between one patient and another, high-frequency T-cell receptor beta clonotypes were largely distinct. Within a patient, dominant CDR3 beta clonotypes were shared across sites, though different locations had unique frequent clones. Although only moderate, the correlation of local T-cell clonality with local tumor mutational burden was significant (R roughly 0.35).

Comments on this clonotype: The antigen is undetermined.

As template, the study used bulk tumor genomic DNA at roughly 600 ng per sample. Several biopsies were collected from each primary tumor during surgery. They were spaced as far apart as possible within the tumor mass. Patients underwent curative surgery for untreated, newly diagnosed non-small cell lung cancer. TCR beta CDR3 was amplified by multiplex PCR using 32 V and 13 J primers. TCRdb reanalysed the multiplex PCR reads using MiXCR and keeps one entry per CDR3 protein. Of some 11,000 distinct CDR3 sequences listed, roughly 30% are singletons. Sequencing input: lung tumor tissue. This clonotype originated in a woman between 50 and 59 years old with non-small cell lung cancer.

This chain's CDR3 is CASSQAMNSPLHF. The CDR3 coding sequence is TGTGCCAGCAGCCAAGCTATGAATTCACCCCTCCACTTT. This chain connects TRBV3-1 to TRBJ1-6, with unresolved D. Per germline, CDR1 LGHDT and CDR2 YNNKEL (reference sequence). Trimming took 1 base from V and 7 from J, leaving 5 bases between them. The CDR3 runs 13 residues. Using reference TRBV3-1 and TRBJ1-6 for the parts outside the CDR3, the full variable domain is DTAVSQTPKYLVTQMGNDKSIKCEQNLGHDTMYWYKQDSKKFLKIMFSYNNKELIINETVPNRFSPKSPDKAHLNLHINSLELGDSAVYFCASSQAMNSPLHFGNGTRLTVT.